This T cell receptor beta chain was recorded in a study of CD8+ T cells in alopecia areata. Overall study results and limits: The study found tofacitinib significantly decreased scalp clonality and expanded CD8+ clones among the top 100.

Extraction of RNA preceded its reverse transcription into cDNA, which served as the sequencing template. Sequencing used immunoSEQ multiplex PCR; TCRdb keeps in-frame clones, though not all of them. The data contain under 200,000 clones, around three fifths of them singletons. Described treatment: oral pan-JAK inhibitor, 5-10 mg twice daily. The CDR3 covers 15 residues. Germline-derived CDR1 and CDR2 are SGDLS and YYNGEE. The V end was cut by 4 bases, the J end by 4 bases, with 16 bases between. Comment on this clone: Its antigen is currently unknown.

This TCR was sampled from a human donor with alopecia areata. Here the sequenced sample was CD4+ T cells sorted from blood, taken at week 4, from a patient treated with tofacitinib. The rearrangement joins TRBV9 to TRBJ2-3; D might be TRBD2 (6 bases). The CDR3 is CASSPLRLVADTQYF. CDR3 nucleotide sequence: TGTGCCAGCAGCCCCCTTCGACTAGTAGCAGATACGCAGTATTTT.